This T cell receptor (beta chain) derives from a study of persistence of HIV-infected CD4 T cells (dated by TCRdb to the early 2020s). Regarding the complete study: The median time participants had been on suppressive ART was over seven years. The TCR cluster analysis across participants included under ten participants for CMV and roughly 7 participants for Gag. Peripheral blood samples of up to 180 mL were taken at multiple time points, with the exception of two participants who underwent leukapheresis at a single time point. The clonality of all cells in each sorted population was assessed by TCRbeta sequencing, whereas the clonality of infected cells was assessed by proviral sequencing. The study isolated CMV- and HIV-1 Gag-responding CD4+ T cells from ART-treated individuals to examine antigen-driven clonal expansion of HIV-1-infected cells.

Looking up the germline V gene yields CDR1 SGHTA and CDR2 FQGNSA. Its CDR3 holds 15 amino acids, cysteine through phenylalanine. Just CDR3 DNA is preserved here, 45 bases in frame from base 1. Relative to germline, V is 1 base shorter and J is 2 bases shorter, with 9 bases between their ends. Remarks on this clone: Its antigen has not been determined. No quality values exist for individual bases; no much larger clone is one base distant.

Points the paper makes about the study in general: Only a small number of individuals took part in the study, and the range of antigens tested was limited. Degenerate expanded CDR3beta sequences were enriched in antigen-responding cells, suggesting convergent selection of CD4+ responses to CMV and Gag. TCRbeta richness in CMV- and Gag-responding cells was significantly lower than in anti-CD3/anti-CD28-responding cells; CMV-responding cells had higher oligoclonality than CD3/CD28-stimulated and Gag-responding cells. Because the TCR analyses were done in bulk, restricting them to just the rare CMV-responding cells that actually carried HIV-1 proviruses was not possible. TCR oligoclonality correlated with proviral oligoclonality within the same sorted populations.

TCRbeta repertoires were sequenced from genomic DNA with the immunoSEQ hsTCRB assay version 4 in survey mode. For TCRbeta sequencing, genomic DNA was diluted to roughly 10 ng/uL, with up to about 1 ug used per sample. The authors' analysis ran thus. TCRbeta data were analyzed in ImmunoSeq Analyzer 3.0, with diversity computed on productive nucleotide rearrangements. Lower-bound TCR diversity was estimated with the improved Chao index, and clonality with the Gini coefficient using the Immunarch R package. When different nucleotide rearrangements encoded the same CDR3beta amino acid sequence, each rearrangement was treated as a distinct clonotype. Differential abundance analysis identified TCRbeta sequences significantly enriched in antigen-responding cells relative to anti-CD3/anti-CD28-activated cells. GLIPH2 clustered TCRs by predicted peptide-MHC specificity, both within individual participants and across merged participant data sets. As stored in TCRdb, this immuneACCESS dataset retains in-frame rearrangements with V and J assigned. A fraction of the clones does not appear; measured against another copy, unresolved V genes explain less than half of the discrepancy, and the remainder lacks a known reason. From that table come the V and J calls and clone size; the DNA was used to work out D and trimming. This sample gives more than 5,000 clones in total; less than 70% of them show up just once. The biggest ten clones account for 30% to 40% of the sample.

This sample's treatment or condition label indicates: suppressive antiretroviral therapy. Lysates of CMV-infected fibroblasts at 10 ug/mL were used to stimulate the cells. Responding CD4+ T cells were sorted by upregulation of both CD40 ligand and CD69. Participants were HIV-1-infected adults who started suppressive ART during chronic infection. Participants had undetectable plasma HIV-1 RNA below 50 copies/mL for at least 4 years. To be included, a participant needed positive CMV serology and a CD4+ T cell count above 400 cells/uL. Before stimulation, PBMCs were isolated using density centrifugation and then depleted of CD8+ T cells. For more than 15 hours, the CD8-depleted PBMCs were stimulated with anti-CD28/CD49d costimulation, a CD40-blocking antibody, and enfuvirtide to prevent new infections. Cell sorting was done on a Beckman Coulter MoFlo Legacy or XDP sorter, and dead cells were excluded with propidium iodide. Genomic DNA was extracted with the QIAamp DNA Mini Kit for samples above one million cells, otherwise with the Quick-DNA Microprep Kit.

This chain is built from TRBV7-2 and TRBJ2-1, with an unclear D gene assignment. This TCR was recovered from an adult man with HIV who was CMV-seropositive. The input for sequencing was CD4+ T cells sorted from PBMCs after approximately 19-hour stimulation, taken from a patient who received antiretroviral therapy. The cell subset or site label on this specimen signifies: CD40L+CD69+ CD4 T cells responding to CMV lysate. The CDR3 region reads CASSLVPTPYNEQFF. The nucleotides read TGTGCCAGCAGCTTAGTGCCTACTCCCTACAATGAGCAGTTCTTC. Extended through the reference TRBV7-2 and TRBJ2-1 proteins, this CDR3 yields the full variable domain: GAGVSQSPSNKVTEKGKDVELRCDPISGHTALYWYRQSLGQGLEFLIYFQGNSAPDKSGLPSDRFSAERTGGSVSTLTIQRTQQEDSAVYLCASSLVPTPYNEQFFGPGTRLTVL.